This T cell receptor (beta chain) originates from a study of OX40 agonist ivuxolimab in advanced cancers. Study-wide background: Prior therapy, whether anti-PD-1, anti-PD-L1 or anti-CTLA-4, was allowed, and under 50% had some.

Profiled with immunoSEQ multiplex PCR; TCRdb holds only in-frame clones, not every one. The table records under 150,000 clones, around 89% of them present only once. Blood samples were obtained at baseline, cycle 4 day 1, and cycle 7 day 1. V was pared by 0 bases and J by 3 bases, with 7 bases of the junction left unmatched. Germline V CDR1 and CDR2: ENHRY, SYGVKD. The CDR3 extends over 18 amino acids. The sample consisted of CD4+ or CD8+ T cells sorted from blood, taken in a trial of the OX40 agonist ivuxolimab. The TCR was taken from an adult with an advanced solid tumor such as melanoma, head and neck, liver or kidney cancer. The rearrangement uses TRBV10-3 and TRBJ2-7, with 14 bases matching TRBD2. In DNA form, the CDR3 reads TGTGCCATCAGTGAGTCCGGGACTAGCGGGGGATTCAGCTACGAGCAGTACTTC. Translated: CAISESGTSGGFSYEQYF.